These 12 T cell receptor beta chains originate from one sample sequenced in a study of OX40 agonist ivuxolimab in advanced cancers. Assay: immunoSEQ multiplex PCR; the TCRdb copy retains only in-frame clones and omits some. Here the sample spans fewer than 85,000 clones, 82% being singletons. Sequenced material: CD4+ or CD8+ T cells sorted from blood, taken in a trial of the OX40 agonist ivuxolimab. The receptors here all came from an adult with an advanced solid tumor such as melanoma, head and neck, liver or kidney cancer.

A few counts support this clone. The DNA for the CDR3 is TGTGCCAGTACCTCGACAGGGGGCGAGCAGTACGTC. This gives the protein CASTSTGGEQYV. This sequence joins TRBV19 and TRBJ2-7, with 9 bases matching TRBD1. This CDR3 spans 12 amino acids. V shed 7 bases and J 6 bases; nucleotides not matched to a gene: 4. CDR1 is LNHDA, CDR2 SQIVND, per germline (reference sequence).

This chain uses TRBV7-2 with TRBJ1-6, with unresolved D. This CDR3 spans 18 amino acids. Germline V lookup: CDR1 SGHTA, CDR2 FQGNSA. V lost 1 base and J 0 bases, leaving 13 bases between the germline ends. The CDR3 is CASSLVGSPSSYNSPLHF. CDR3 in DNA: TGTGCCAGCAGCTTAGTAGGCTCCCCGAGCTCCTATAATTCACCCCTCCACTTT. The full variable domain, its missing parts supplied by reference TRBV7-2 and TRBJ1-6, is GAGVSQSPSNKVTEKGKDVELRCDPISGHTALYWYRQSLGQGLEFLIYFQGNSAPDKSGLPSDRFSAERTGGSVSTLTIQRTQQEDSAVYLCASSLVGSPSSYNSPLHFGNGTRLTVT.

The genes are TRBV5-1 and TRBJ1-2, with TRBD1 matching over 8 bases. The trim removed 5 bases at V and 4 bases at J, leaving 10 bases unmatched. This CDR3 region has 15 residues. Germline lookup yields CDR1 SGHRS and CDR2 YFSETQ. CDR3 nucleotides: TGCGCCAGCAGTCTTATGCAGGGGGCCCTCTATGGCTACACCTTC. Translating gives CASSLMQGALYGYTF.

The genes are TRBV10-3 and TRBJ1-4; D uncertain. The germline V gene encodes CDR1 ENHRY and CDR2 SYGVKD. Trimming cost V 0 bases and J 10 bases, with 12 bases left between them. CDR3 size: 14 residues. This chain's CDR3 is CAISESDTDGKLFF. The CDR3 DNA follows: TGTGCCATCAGTGAGTCTGATACAGACGGAAAACTGTTTTTT.

The chain joins TRBV7-9 to TRBJ2-4; TRBD1 matches 7 bases. V dropped 5 bases and J dropped 0; count of bases not matched to a gene: 7. The length of the CDR3 is 16 residues. CDR1 and CDR2 from the germline V gene are SEHNR and FQNEAQ (reference sequence). In DNA form, the CDR3 reads TGTGCCAGCAGCCCCCGGGACAGCCTAGCCAAAAACATTCAGTACTTC. It codes for CASSPRDSLAKNIQYF.

V gene TRBV2 combines with J gene TRBJ1-1; the D gene is possibly TRBD1 (5 bases). Germline V gene data show CDR1 as SNHLY and CDR2 as FYNNEI. This CDR3 region has 17 residues. The V and J ends lost 6 bases and 4 bases respectively, with 24 bases between them. Here the CDR3 reads CASRDQDISGRTTEAFF. CDR3 nucleotides: TGTGCCAGCAGGGATCAGGACATCTCCGGACGGACCACTGAAGCTTTCTTT.

The rearrangement uses TRBV18 and TRBJ1-5; TRBD1 is a possible D gene (5 bases). The ends were cut back, 2 bases at V and 4 bases at J, with 6 bases in the middle. The CDR3 covers 13 residues. CDR1 and CDR2 from the germline V gene are KGHSH and LQKENI. CDR3 nucleotide sequence: TGTGCCAGCTCACCAGGGGGAAATCAGCCCCAGCATTTT. Translated, it gives CASSPGGNQPQHF.

The chain couples TRBV9 to TRBJ2-1, with 12 bases lining up with TRBD2. CDR1 and CDR2 (germline): SGDLS, YYNGEE. V was clipped by 2 bases and J by 4 bases; unmatched bases: 4. The CDR3 is 16 amino acids. The CDR3 bases are TGTGCCAGCAGCGTTCGACTAGCGGGGGAATACAATGAGCAGTTCTTC. Translated: CASSVRLAGEYNEQFF.

The table lists this clone with a few counts. The CDR3 DNA is TGTGCCAGCAGTCCCCCGGACAGGGTTCTGGACACCGGGGAGCTGTTTTTT. This translates into CASSPPDRVLDTGELFF. V and J are TRBV28 and TRBJ2-2; 8 bases agree with TRBD1. V shed 5 bases, J shed 3 bases, and the junction held 11 bases outside the gene matches. CDR1 and CDR2 (germline): MDHEN, SYDVKM. The CDR3 runs 17 residues. Combining the CDR3 with reference TRBV28 and TRBJ2-2 gives the whole variable domain DVKVTQSSRYLVKRTGEKVFLECVQDMDHENMFWYRQDPGLGLRLIYFSYDVKMKEKGDIPEGYSVSREKKERFSLILESASTNQTSMYLCASSPPDRVLDTGELFFGEGSRLTVL.

This chain links TRBV6-5 with TRBJ1-2; 7 bases are a match to TRBD1. The CDR3 is 13 amino acids. The V and J ends lost 6 bases and 6 bases, in that order; junction bases with no gene match: 7. Germline V gene sequence: CDR1 MNHEY, CDR2 SVGAGI. The CDR3 is CASSYQGVDGYTF. CDR3 nucleotide sequence: TGTGCCAGCAGCTACCAGGGGGTGGATGGCTACACCTTC.

The DNA for the CDR3 is TGTGCCAGCAGCTTGGGACTAGCAGAGACCCAGTACTTC. Translating gives CASSLGLAETQYF. The rearrangement links TRBV11-3 to TRBJ2-5; TRBD2 matches at 9 bases. Losses at the gene ends were 3 bases for V and 4 bases for J; bases not matched to a gene: 0. Germline-derived CDR1 and CDR2 are SGHNT and YENEEA. This CDR3 has 13 amino acids.

The genes are TRBV5-1 and TRBJ2-3, with 9 bases aligning to TRBD1. Germline V lookup: CDR1 SGHRS, CDR2 YFSETQ. The CDR3 totals 15 residues. The ends lost 4 bases at V and 1 base at J; junction bases unmatched: 4. The CDR3 nucleotides are TGCGCCAGCAGCGTCCGGGACAGGGGCACAGATACGCAGTATTTT. It encodes CASSVRDRGTDTQYF.